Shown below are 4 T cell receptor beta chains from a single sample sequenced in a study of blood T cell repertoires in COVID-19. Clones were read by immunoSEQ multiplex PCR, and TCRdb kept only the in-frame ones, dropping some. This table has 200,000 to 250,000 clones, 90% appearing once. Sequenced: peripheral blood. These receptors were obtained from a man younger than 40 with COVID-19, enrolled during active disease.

This chain's CDR3 is CASSLALSPNSPLHF. DNA for the CDR3: TGCGCCAGCAGCTTGGCATTAAGCCCTAATTCACCCCTCCACTTT. This sequence joins TRBV5-1 and TRBJ1-6, with unresolved D. The V end lost 0 bases, the J end lost 6 bases, and 10 bases lay between the germline ends. The germline CDR1 and CDR2 sequences are SGHRS and YFSETQ. CDR3 length: 15 residues.

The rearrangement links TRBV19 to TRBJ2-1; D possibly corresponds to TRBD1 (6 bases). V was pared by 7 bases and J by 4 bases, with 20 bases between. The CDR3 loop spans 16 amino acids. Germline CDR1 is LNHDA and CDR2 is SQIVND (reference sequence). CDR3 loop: CASNEEQGLGYNEQFF. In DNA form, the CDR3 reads TGTGCCAGTAACGAAGAACAGGGTTTGGGATACAATGAGCAGTTCTTC.

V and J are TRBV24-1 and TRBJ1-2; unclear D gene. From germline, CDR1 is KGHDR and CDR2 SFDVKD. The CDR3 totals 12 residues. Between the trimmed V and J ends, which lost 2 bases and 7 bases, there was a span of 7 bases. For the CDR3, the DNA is TGTGCCACCAGTGATTCCCGCGGTGGCTACACCTTC. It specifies CATSDSRGGYTF.

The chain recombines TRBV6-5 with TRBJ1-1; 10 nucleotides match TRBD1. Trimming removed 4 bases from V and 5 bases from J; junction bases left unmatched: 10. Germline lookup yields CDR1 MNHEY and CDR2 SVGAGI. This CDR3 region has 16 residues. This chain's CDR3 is CASSSSPGQGSTEAFF. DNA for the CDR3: TGTGCCAGCAGTTCTTCACCGGGACAGGGGAGTACTGAAGCTTTCTTT.